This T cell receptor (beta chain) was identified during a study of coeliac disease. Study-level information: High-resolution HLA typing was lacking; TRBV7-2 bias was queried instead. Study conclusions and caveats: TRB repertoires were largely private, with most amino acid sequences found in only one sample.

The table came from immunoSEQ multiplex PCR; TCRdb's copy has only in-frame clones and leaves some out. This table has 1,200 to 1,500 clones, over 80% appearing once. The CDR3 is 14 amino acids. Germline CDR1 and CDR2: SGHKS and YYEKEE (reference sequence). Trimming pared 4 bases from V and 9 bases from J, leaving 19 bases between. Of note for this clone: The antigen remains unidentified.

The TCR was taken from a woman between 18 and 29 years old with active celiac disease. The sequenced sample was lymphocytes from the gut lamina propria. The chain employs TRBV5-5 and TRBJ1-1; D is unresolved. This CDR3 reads CASSPGETLEKAFF. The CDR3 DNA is TGTGCCAGCAGCCCCGGGGAGACGTTGGAAAAAGCTTTCTTT.